Detailed here is one TCR beta chain. Its antigen is currently not known. No per-base quality is available; no much larger clone lies one base away. This specimen belongs to a study of T cell responses to AZD1222 COVID-19 vaccine (dated by TCRdb to 2020 to 2022). In the study overall: TCR sequencing was performed for about 240 trial participants, of whom some 200 were given two doses of AZD1222 and 26 were given two doses of MenACWY control vaccine. Trial participants were enrolled by age into 18-55, 56-69 and 70-plus year subgroups, with about 150, 27 and 61 TCR-sequenced participants respectively. The paper's findings and limits, for the study overall: Because no day 14 peak-response samples were available, the repertoires could be characterized only after the peak T cell response. Reportedly, almost half of the unique spike-specific TCRs recognized epitopes lying outside the regions that are mutated in the B.1.351 and B.1.1.7 variants. Only 5 to 7 AZD1222 recipients were SARS-CoV-2 seropositive at baseline, limiting conclusions about previously exposed vaccinees. Participants were mostly white British and included more females than males, and it was suggested by the authors that clonal diversity may have been underestimated. CD4 TCRs associated with the vaccine covered the entire spike protein, and the dominant responses were in regions 160-218 and 743-854. The 56-69-year group was small, and its depth increase did not reach significance, likely because of low power. Spike-specific TCR breadth and depth rose significantly after two AZD1222 doses compared with day 0 and with MenACWY recipients.

The CDR3 holds 14 amino acids from the cysteine to the phenylalanine. Of the read, only the CDR3 DNA is kept; its 42 bases are in frame from base 1. V loses 6 bases at its end and J loses 1 base; junction bases beyond the gene matches: 5. CDR1 and CDR2 (MNHEY, SVGAGI) derive from the germline V gene. The CDR3 regions of human TCRbeta chains were subjected to immunosequencing. The study's own analysis went as follows. Repertoire TCRs were checked for matches against a reference library of SARS-CoV-2-specific TCRs that had been generated using the MIRA antigen-specificity platform. Breadth was defined as the fraction of unique TCRs that were SARS-CoV-2-associated, and depth was defined as the fraction of total T cells that were SARS-CoV-2-associated. Using the MIRA data, each spike-specific TCR was assigned both to the spike region to which the TCR was reactive and to a CD4 or CD8 class. Log10-transformed breadth and depth values were compared by one-way ANOVA with Sidak's multiple comparisons tests. In TCRdb, the immuneACCESS table is reduced to in-frame sequences with V and J assigned. These tables do not hold every clone; where another copy was compared, an unresolved V gene accounts for under half, and the others remain unexplained. V and J calls and clone size are copied from that table; D and trimming were computed from the DNA. This sample has around 160,000 clones in its table, and about 91% of those were observed once. Clones ranked in the top ten supply under 1.2% of the sample.

What the time point label conveys for this sample: about 28 days (+/-7) after the second vaccine dose. AZD1222 recipients with second doses at about 4 weeks or about 12 weeks were pooled, because spike-specific TCR depth and breadth did not differ between schedules. Vaccinee samples came from UK trials COV001 and COV002, including a single-blind randomized controlled phase 2/3 trial of AZD1222 (ChAdOx1 nCoV-19) in healthy adults. Trial participant PBMC samples were collected at day 0 and day 28 after the second dose for TCRbeta chain sequencing. This clonotype was sampled from an adult who received the AZD1222 COVID-19 vaccine. The sequencing used peripheral blood, collected 28 days after the second AZD1222 dose. The chain couples TRBV6-5 to TRBJ1-1, with 7 bases matching TRBD1. Read as DNA, the sequence is TGTGCCAGCAGGTTGACAGGGAAGAACACTGAAGCTTTCTTT. It is translated as CASRLTGKNTEAFF.